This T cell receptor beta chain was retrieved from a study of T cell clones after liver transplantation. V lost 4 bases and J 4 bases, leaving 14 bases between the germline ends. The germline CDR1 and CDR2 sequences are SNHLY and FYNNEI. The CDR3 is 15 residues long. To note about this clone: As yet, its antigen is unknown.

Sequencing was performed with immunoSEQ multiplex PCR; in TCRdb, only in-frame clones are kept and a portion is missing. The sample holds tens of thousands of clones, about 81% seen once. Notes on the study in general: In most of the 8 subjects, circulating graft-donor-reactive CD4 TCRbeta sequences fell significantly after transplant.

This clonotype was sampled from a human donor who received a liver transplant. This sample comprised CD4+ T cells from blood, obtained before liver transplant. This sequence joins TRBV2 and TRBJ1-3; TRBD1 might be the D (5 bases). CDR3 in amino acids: CASSAIRGAGNTIYF. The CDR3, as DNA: TGTGCCAGCAGTGCAATCCGTGGGGCCGGAAACACCATATATTTT. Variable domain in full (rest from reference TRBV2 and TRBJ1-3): EPEVTQTPSHQVTQMGQEVILRCVPISNHLYFYWYRQILGQKVEFLVSFYNNEISEKSEIFDDQFSVERPDGSNFTLKIRSTKLEDSAMYFCASSAIRGAGNTIYFGEGSWLTVV.